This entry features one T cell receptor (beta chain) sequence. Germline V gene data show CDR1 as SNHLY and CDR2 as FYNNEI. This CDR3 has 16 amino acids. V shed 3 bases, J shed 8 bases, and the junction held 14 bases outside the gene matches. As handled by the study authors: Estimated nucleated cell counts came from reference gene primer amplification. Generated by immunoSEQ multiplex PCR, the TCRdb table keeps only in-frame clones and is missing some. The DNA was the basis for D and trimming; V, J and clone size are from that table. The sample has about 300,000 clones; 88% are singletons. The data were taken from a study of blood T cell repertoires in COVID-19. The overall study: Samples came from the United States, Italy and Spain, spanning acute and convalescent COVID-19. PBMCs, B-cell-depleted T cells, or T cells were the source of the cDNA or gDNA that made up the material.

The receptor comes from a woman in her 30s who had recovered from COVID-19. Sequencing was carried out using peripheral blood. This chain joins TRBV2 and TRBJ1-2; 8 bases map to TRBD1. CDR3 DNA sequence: TGTGCCAGCAGTGACAACCAGGGGGCGACTTCTCAAGGCTACACCTTC. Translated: CASSDNQGATSQGYTF.